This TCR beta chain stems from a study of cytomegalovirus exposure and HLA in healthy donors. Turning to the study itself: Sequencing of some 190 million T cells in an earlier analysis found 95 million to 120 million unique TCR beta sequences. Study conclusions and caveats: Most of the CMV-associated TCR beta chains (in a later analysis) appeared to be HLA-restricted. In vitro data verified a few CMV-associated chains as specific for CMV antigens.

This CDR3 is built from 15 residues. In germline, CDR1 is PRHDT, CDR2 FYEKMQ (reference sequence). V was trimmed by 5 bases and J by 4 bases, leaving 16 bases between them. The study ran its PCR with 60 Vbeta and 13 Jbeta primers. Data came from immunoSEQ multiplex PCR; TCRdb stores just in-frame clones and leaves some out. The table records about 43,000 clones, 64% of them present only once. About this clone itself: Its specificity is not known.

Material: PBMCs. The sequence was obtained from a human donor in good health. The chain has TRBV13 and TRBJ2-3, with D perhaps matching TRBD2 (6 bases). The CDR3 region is CASSPRYGGADTQYF. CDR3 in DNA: TGTGCCAGCAGCCCACGTTACGGGGGAGCAGATACGCAGTATTTT.